A selection of T cell receptor beta chains follows, all from one sample in a study of cytomegalovirus exposure and HLA in healthy donors. Only in-frame clones appear in the TCRdb table, and some are missing; sequencing was by immunoSEQ multiplex PCR. The repertoire table contains around 88,000 clones. Sequencing used PBMCs. All receptors derive from a girl aged 10-17 years in good health and CMV-seropositive. CDR3s include the opening cysteine and the closing phenylalanine or tryptophan.

v_call cdr3_aa
TRBV9 CASNPADRVGETQYF
TRBV5-1 CASRPGSIISSYNSPLHF
TRBV6-6 CASSPGTGDHEQYF
TRBV10-2 CASSERDIATGELFF
TRBV4-1 CASSQRTNRETQYF
TRBV9 CASSMDRGTNTEAFF
TRBV6-5 CASSMGTAYGELFF
TRBV9 CASSGQGEAFF
TRBV18 CASSPSEAALSSYNSPLHF
TRBV14 CASSHLDRPEGGYTF
TRBV7-2 CASSFRFVSSPLHF
TRBV7-3 CASRPGQGAGEQFF
TRBV7-2 CASSPRDRESNQPQHF
TRBV30 CAASGTAYGYTF
TRBV14 CASSPGVSGGRRNIQYF
TRBV4-1 CASSQDREYSFNTEAFF
TRBV7-9 CASSPMEAGLKTQYF
TRBV9 CASSVDGLGTDTQYF
TRBV19 CASSRAFMNTEAFF
TRBV9 CASSVAQLPGLQPRTGTGELFF
TRBV5-4 CASSLPGWSTGDNEQFF
TRBV5-1 CASSPGGVADTQYF
TRBV7-9 CASSLRGSNYGYTF
TRBV7-8 CASSSRVLQTEAFF
TRBV4-2 CASSQESGQRGYTF
TRBV9 CASSASGGAYEQFF
TRBV28 CASSFPGQGGETQYF
TRBV19 CASSIRQGAPGELFF
TRBV12-5 CASGFYYEQYF
TRBV6-1 CASSEVGTDYGYTF
TRBV7-2 CASSPLVGTDTQYF
TRBV5-1 CASSSSLGGIYNEQFF
TRBV15 CATGNRTGVGNEQFF
TRBV4-3 CASSQDGRAGHEQYF
TRBV6-1 CASSEVAGGGYGYTF
TRBV6-4 CASRDTASSEAFF
TRBV5-1 CASSLGTGRETQYF
TRBV5-6 CASSPAERTDNEQFF